This T cell receptor (beta chain) was recorded in a study of blood T cell repertoires in COVID-19. Study in general: There were acute and convalescent COVID-19 samples, and they came from the United States, Italy and Spain. T cells, B-cell-depleted T cells, or PBMCs provided the cDNA or gDNA that served as material.

In the study's own analysis: Reference gene primer amplification yielded estimated nucleated cell counts. Sequencing was performed with immunoSEQ multiplex PCR; in TCRdb, only in-frame clones are kept and a portion is missing. V, J and clone size are taken as reported in that table, and D and trimming were inferred from the DNA itself. This table has approximately 210,000 clones, around 82% appearing once. This clone was found once. What was sequenced was peripheral blood. The receptor comes from a middle-aged woman with acute or convalescent COVID-19.

CDR3 sequence: CASRTGVGMNTEAFF. CDR3 nucleotides: TGTGCCAGCAGGACGGGAGTCGGCATGAACACTGAAGCTTTCTTT. The chain carries TRBV6-5 and TRBJ1-1; D is undetermined. From germline, CDR1 is MNHEY and CDR2 SVGAGI. The CDR3 contains 15 residues. Trimming took 6 bases from V and 0 from J, leaving 14 bases between them.